Listed here are 18 T cell receptor beta chains from one sample, sequenced in a study of tumor and adjacent non-tumor tissue in lung cancer. No cell sorting was done before RNA was extracted from the tissue. TCRbeta libraries were built with three rounds of nested PCR, modified from ARM-PCR. TCRdb re-analysed the multiplex PCR reads in MiXCR, keeping a single row per CDR3 protein. Among about 110,000 distinct CDR3 sequences listed, more than 60% were seen once. Sequenced: lung tumor tissue. The origin of the receptors is a woman aged 60-75 years with non-small cell lung cancer.

Details on this clonotype: This sequence may be a read error, since a much larger clone differs from it by one base. The conserved final phenylalanine or tryptophan is absent from the CDR3, which likely points to a read error. J is TRBJ1-1 and V is TRBV12-3 or TRBV12-4; possibly TRBD1 for D (5 bases). The ends were cut back, 5 bases at V and 10 bases at J, with 14 bases in the middle. This CDR3 is 12 amino acids long. This CDR3 reads CASSLYEGPAFS. As DNA, the CDR3 is TGTGCCAGCAGTCTGTACGAGGGGCCAGCTTTCTCT.

Worth noting for this clonotype: A read error may account for a junction end that differs from germline. The chain couples TRBV6-2 or TRBV6-3 to TRBJ2-1; 12 bases align to TRBD2. This CDR3 spans 18 amino acids. From germline, CDR1 is MNHEY and CDR2 SVGEGT. The CDR3 region is CTSNPLPRLAGVWNEQFF. The CDR3 bases are TGTACCAGCAACCCACTACCGAGACTAGCGGGAGTTTGGAATGAGCAGTTCTTC.

The chain combines TRBV30 with TRBJ2-1; 10 bases agree with TRBD2. Germline values: CDR1 GTSNPN, CDR2 SVGIG (reference sequence). Trimming cost V 0 bases and J 8 bases; bases outside gene matches: 7. The CDR3 contains 15 residues. CDR3: CAWSVALAGVDEQFF. The CDR3 region has the DNA TGTGCCTGGAGTGTAGCGCTAGCGGGAGTCGATGAGCAGTTCTTC.

In this sample, this clonotype turned up many times. The J gene is TRBJ2-1, the V gene TRBV20-1; 9 nucleotides align to TRBD2. The germline CDR1 and CDR2 sequences are DFQATT and SNEGSKA (reference sequence). V dropped 0 bases and J dropped 2; count of bases not matched to a gene: 5. The CDR3 sequence is 16 residues long. CDR3 residues: CSARDSLAGTYNEQFF. The CDR3 coding sequence is TGCAGTGCTAGAGATTCCCTAGCGGGGACCTACAATGAGCAGTTCTTC.

V and J are TRBV11-2 and TRBJ2-3, with TRBD2 as a possible D gene (5 bases). V lost 5 bases to trimming and J lost 0 bases, with 15 bases between them. There are 16 residues in the CDR3. CDR1 SGHAT and CDR2 FQNNGV come from the germline V gene. CDR3 sequence (DNA): TGTGCCAGCAGCCCCAATAGCGAAATTAGCACAGATACGCAGTATTTT. It is translated as CASSPNSEISTDTQYF.

The J gene is TRBJ1-5, the V gene TRBV6-1, with 7 bases matching TRBD1. With V trimmed by 8 bases and J by 0 bases, 4 bases remained unmatched. There are 14 residues in the CDR3. Germline CDR1 and CDR2: MNHNS and SASEGT. For the CDR3, the DNA is TGTGCCAGCTCGACAGGGATTAGCAATCAGCCCCAGCATTTT. Protein product: CASSTGISNQPQHF.

A remark on this clonotype: No conserved phenylalanine or tryptophan ends this CDR3, so it is likely a read error. CDR3 bases: TGTGCCAGCAGTCTTCCAGACAGACCAGAACAGTTCTTA. This codes for CASSLPDRPEQFL. The chain joins TRBV28 to TRBJ2-1, with D possibly TRBD1 on 5 matching bases. The CDR3 runs 13 residues. Per the germline V gene, CDR1 is MDHEN and CDR2 is SYDVKM. The V end was cut by 5 bases, the J end by 13 bases, with 18 bases between.

Concerning this clonotype itself: Compared with germline, one end of the junction differs, possibly owing to a read error. The chain joins TRBV28 to TRBJ1-1, with D possibly being TRBD1 (6 bases). CDR3 length: 15 residues. Germline lookup yields CDR1 MDHEN and CDR2 SYDVKM. The CDR3 DNA sequence: TGTGCCACCCATAAGGGGGGCAGTGGGAACACTGAAACTTTCTTT. Amino acids: CATHKGGSGNTETFF.

To note about this clonotype: An end of the junction does not agree with germline; a read error may underlie this. This chain uses TRBV4-2 with TRBJ2-1, with 7 bases matching TRBD2. Germline V gene lookup returns CDR1 LGHNA and CDR2 YNFKEQ. The CDR3 loop spans 15 amino acids. The CDR3: CASSLTSWGDNEQFF. The DNA for the CDR3 is TGTGCTAGCAGCCTGACTAGCTGGGGGGACAATGAGCAGTTCTTC.

In regard to this clonotype: No conserved phenylalanine or tryptophan ends this CDR3, so it is likely a read error. This chain joins TRBV19 and TRBJ1-1; D is possibly TRBD1 (6 bases). Trimming stripped 4 bases from V and 5 bases from J, with 14 bases between. Germline V CDR1 and CDR2: LNHDA, SQIVND (reference sequence). The CDR3 has 14 residues. In nucleotides, the CDR3 is TGTGCCAGTAGTACACAGGGCCTGGTGACTGAAGCTTTCTCT. Residues: CASSTQGLVTEAFS.

This clonotype was counted a single time. A much larger clone sits a single nucleotide away, making a read error possible. V usage is TRBV28 and J usage is TRBJ1-3, with D uncertain. Trimming removed 9 bases from V and 1 base from J, with 10 bases in between. This CDR3 has 13 amino acids. The V gene's germline CDR1 is MDHEN and CDR2 SYDVKM. The CDR3 here is CASEYGSGNTIYF. CDR3 nucleotides: TGTGCCAGTGAGTATGGGTCTGGAAACACCATATATTTT. The full variable domain, with the rest looked up from reference TRBV28 and TRBJ1-3, is DVKVTQSSRYLVKRTGEKVFLECVQDMDHENMFWYRQDPGLGLRLIYFSYDVKMKEKGDIPEGYSVSREKKERFSLILESASTNQTSMYLCASEYGSGNTIYFGEGSWLTVV.

The table lists this clonotype with a count of one. A junction end diverges from the germline sequence, so it may reflect a read error. The chain couples TRBV6-5 to TRBJ2-3; D not resolved. Germline-derived CDR1 and CDR2 are MNHEY and SVGAGI. The CDR3 runs 13 residues. CDR3 loop: CASTYSDTHTQYF. CDR3 sequence (DNA): TGTGCCAGCACTTACTCCGACACACATACGCAGTATTTT.

The rearrangement uses TRBV19 and TRBJ2-1; 10 nucleotides agree with TRBD1. Germline loops: CDR1 LNHDA, CDR2 SQIVND (reference sequence). This CDR3 contains 14 residues. CDR3 region: CSTQRQGATNEQFF. CDR3 in DNA: TGTTCCACCCAAAGACAGGGGGCGACCAATGAGCAGTTCTTC. The full variable domain, rest sourced from reference TRBV19 and TRBJ2-1, is DGGITQSPKYLFRKEGQNVTLSCEQNLNHDAMYWYRQDPGQGLRLIYYSQIVNDFQKGDIAEGYSVSREKKESFPLTVTSAQKNPTAFYLCSTQRQGATNEQFFGPGTRLTVL.

Note on this clonotype: Being one base from a much bigger clone, this may be a read error. CDR3 amino acids: CASTKDRAGGREPVTQYF. The DNA of the CDR3 is TGTGCCAGCACCAAGGACAGGGCGGGCGGACGGGAACCAGTTACGCAGTATTTT. The rearrangement joins TRBV12-3 or TRBV12-4 to TRBJ2-3, with 8 bases aligning to TRBD1. V trimming: 7 bases; J trimming: 8 bases; junction bases outside the gene matches: 23. This CDR3 has 18 amino acids.

This clonotype was observed at least ten times. The V and J genes are TRBV29-1 and TRBJ2-7; TRBD2 aligns across 7 bases. CDR1 and CDR2 from the germline V gene are SQVTM and ANQGSEA. The CDR3 is 11 amino acids. The J segment lost 4 bases and the V segment lost 6 bases, leaving 3 bases of the junction unmatched. CDR3 coding DNA: TGCAGCGTGGGGGGGGAATACGAGCAGTACTTC. It is translated as CSVGGEYEQYF.

This sequence joins TRBV20-1 and TRBJ1-5; TRBD1 matches at 8 bases. The DNA end is a closer match to TRBJ2-3, so the J assignment may be wrong. CDR3 size: 16 residues. Germline V lookup: CDR1 DFQATT, CDR2 SNEGSKA (reference sequence). As DNA, the CDR3 is TGCAGTGCTAGAGACGGTAAGGCAGGGGGCGATCAGCCCCAGTATTTT. It specifies CSARDGKAGGDQPQYF.

Concerning this clonotype itself: A much larger clone sits a single nucleotide away, making a read error possible. The CDR3 DNA sequence: TGTGCCAGCAGCCCCGGTAGGGGTTCTCGAGAGACCCGGTACTTC. As protein: CASSPGRGSRETRYF. The chain is built from TRBV11-1 and TRBJ2-5; tentatively, D is TRBD1 (5 bases). CDR1 is SGHAT, CDR2 FQDESV, per germline (reference sequence). The CDR3 is 15 residues long.

For this clonotype: A much larger clone lies a single base off, so this may be a read error. This chain joins TRBV6-2 or TRBV6-3 and TRBJ2-1, with 7 bases identical to TRBD1. The V and J ends lost 2 bases and 6 bases, in that order; junction bases with no gene match: 7. This CDR3 contains 15 residues. Germline V CDR1 and CDR2: MNHEY, SVGEGT. The CDR3 spells CASSYGDRAVNEQFF. The CDR3 DNA reads TGTGCCAGCAGTTACGGTGACAGGGCAGTCAATGAGCAGTTCTTC.